Listed here are 27 T cell receptor beta chains from one sample, sequenced in a study of CD8 T cells in Susac syndrome. cDNA came from about 0.46 to 1 ug RNA primed by random hexamers. TCRdb used MiXCR to reprocess the immunoSEQ multiplex PCR reads, holding one entry per CDR3 protein. Of roughly 130,000 distinct CDR3 sequences listed, 90% to 95% are singletons. Sequenced input: CD4+ T cells from PBMCs. All receptors come from a human donor in good health.

The chain has TRBV27 and TRBJ2-7; 13 bases agree with TRBD2. CDR3 length: 17 amino acids. Germline CDR1 and CDR2: MNHEY and SMNVEV (reference sequence). Trimming removed 3 bases from V and 5 bases from J; junction bases left unmatched: 10. DNA of the CDR3: TGTGCCAGCAGTTTCGGTAAAAGGACTAGCGGGAGAAACGAGCAGTACTTC. Translating it yields CASSFGKRTSGRNEQYF.

This clonotype has just one count. The chain carries TRBV7-9 and TRBJ1-1; D might be TRBD1 (6 bases). Trimming removed 5 bases at V and 7 bases at J, with 17 bases between. This CDR3 is 14 amino acids long. Per germline, CDR1 SEHNR and CDR2 FQNEAQ (reference sequence). The chain's CDR3 is CASSPKGQPDEAFF. For the CDR3, the DNA is TGTGCCAGCAGCCCAAAAGGACAGCCGGATGAAGCTTTCTTT.

The chain has TRBV20-1 and TRBJ2-7, with 9 bases matching TRBD2. CDR1 and CDR2 (germline): DFQATT, SNEGSKA (reference sequence). The CDR3 extends over 15 amino acids. After removal of 5 bases from V and 1 base from J, the junction contained 9 bases not matched to a gene. CDR3: CSASISGRRSYEQYF. The CDR3, as DNA: TGCAGTGCTTCGATCAGCGGGAGGAGGTCCTACGAGCAGTACTTC.

V and J are TRBV18 and TRBJ1-1, with D unclear. The germline V gene has CDR1 KGHSH and CDR2 LQKENI. This CDR3 has 13 residues. V was shortened by 3 bases and J by 0 bases, with 5 bases between the two germline ends. CDR3 sequence (DNA): TGTGCCAGCTCACCTCAGATGAACACTGAAGCTTTCTTT. Translating gives CASSPQMNTEAFF.

This clonotype occurred a few times. This sequence joins TRBV24-1 and TRBJ2-3; D is ambiguous. The CDR3 runs to 12 residues. Germline V gives CDR1 KGHDR, CDR2 SFDVKD. V dropped 2 bases and J dropped 2 bases, with 1 base sitting between them. CDR3 bases: TGTGCCACCAGTGATTCCACAGATACGCAGTATTTT. This encodes CATSDSTDTQYF.

The V gene is TRBV29-1, the J gene TRBJ2-5; 14 bases are a match to TRBD2. The length of the CDR3 is 14 residues. The V segment lost 7 bases and the J segment 4 bases; nucleotides outside the gene matches: 5. The germline gives CDR1 SQVTM, CDR2 ANQGSEA. This chain's CDR3 is CSAGGLAGAETQYF. In DNA, the CDR3 is TGCAGCGCCGGGGGACTAGCGGGAGCAGAGACCCAGTACTTC.

The J gene is TRBJ2-1, the V gene TRBV20-1, with 11 bases fitting TRBD1. There are 14 residues in the CDR3. Germline V gene data show CDR1 as DFQATT and CDR2 as SNEGSKA (reference sequence). Unmatched junction bases numbered 8, after V lost 3 bases and J lost 10 bases. In DNA form, the CDR3 reads TGCAGTGCTAGGAAAGGACAGGGGGCTTGGGAGCAGTTCTTC. Encoded protein: CSARKGQGAWEQFF.

The CDR3 loop reads CASSPPGIAGPQGEQFF. CDR3 nucleotides: TGTGCCAGCTCACCACCGGGGATAGCGGGACCTCAAGGGGAGCAGTTCTTC. J is TRBJ2-1 and V is TRBV18, with 8 bases aligning to TRBD2. With V trimmed by 0 bases and J by 10 bases, 14 bases remained unmatched. Germline CDR1 and CDR2: KGHSH and LQKENI. This CDR3 is built from 17 residues.

The J gene is TRBJ1-1, the V gene TRBV12-5; D gene unclear. Looked up from germline, CDR1 is LGHNT and CDR2 is FRNRAP. V gave up 4 bases and J gave up 5 bases, with 8 bases separating them. This CDR3 has 12 residues. The CDR3 reads CASGSGITEAFF. As DNA, the CDR3 is TGTGCTAGTGGTTCCGGGATTACTGAAGCTTTCTTT.

The V call is TRBV4-1, the J call TRBJ2-2; tentative D call: TRBD1 (5 bases). Trimming stripped 3 bases from V and 0 bases from J, with 11 bases between. The CDR3 contains 16 residues. From germline, CDR1 is MGHRA and CDR2 YSYEKL. The CDR3 sequence is CASSQLGHANTGELFF. The CDR3 DNA follows: TGCGCCAGCAGCCAGTTAGGACATGCGAACACCGGGGAGCTGTTTTTT.

The V and J genes are TRBV12-3 or TRBV12-4 and TRBJ2-7; 11 bases map to TRBD2. Unmatched junction bases numbered 9, after V lost 2 bases and J lost 6 bases. The CDR3 runs to 16 residues. This chain's CDR3 is CASSLWLAGGNGEQYF. The CDR3 nucleotides are TGTGCCAGCAGTTTATGGCTAGCGGGAGGTAACGGCGAGCAGTACTTC.

This sequence joins TRBV7-6 and TRBJ2-2; no firm D call. Trimming took off 1 base at V and 6 bases at J, with 6 bases between the two ends. From germline, CDR1 is SGHVS and CDR2 FNYEAQ. The CDR3 length is 13 residues. CDR3 bases: TGTGCCAGCAGCTTAGTGGGTTCCGGGGAGCTGTTTTTT. Translated: CASSLVGSGELFF.

The chain uses TRBV7-9 and TRBJ1-5; D is undetermined. The length of the CDR3 is 16 residues. The germline V gene encodes CDR1 SEHNR and CDR2 FQNEAQ (reference sequence). The V gene lost 5 bases and the J gene lost 2 bases, with 16 bases spanning the gap. The CDR3 spells CASSPGNSLGNQPQHF. CDR3 coding DNA: TGTGCCAGCAGCCCGGGGAACTCGCTGGGCAATCAGCCCCAGCATTTT. Full variable domain (rest looked up from reference TRBV7-9 and TRBJ1-5): DTGVSQNPRHKITKRGQNVTFRCDPISEHNRLYWYRQTLGQGPEFLTYFQNEAQLEKSRLLSDRFSAERPKGSFSTLEIQRTEQGDSAMYLCASSPGNSLGNQPQHFGDGTRLSIL.

The J gene is TRBJ2-2, the V gene TRBV6-2 or TRBV6-3; D is unclear. Germline V gene data show CDR1 as MNHEY and CDR2 as SVGEGT. The CDR3 contains 14 residues. Deletions cut 8 bases from V and 3 bases from J, with 13 bases between. The CDR3 DNA follows: TGTGCCAGCTTGGGCCCTCGGGACACCGGGGAGCTGTTTTTT. This translates into CASLGPRDTGELFF.

The V call is TRBV6-6, the J call TRBJ2-1, with D possibly TRBD2 on 5 matching bases. Trimming cost V 5 bases and J 6 bases, with 17 bases left between them. This CDR3 is 15 amino acids long. The germline gives CDR1 MNHNY, CDR2 SVGAGI (reference sequence). Here the CDR3 DNA reads TGTGCCAGCAGTCAAACTAGGAAGCACGCCAATGAGCAGTTCTTC. Encoded protein: CASSQTRKHANEQFF.

This rearrangement joins TRBV29-1 to TRBJ2-3; possible D gene TRBD2, 6 bases. The germline V and J ends were trimmed by 6 bases and 5 bases, with 12 bases remaining between them. CDR1 and CDR2 (germline): SQVTM, ANQGSEA. The CDR3 is 12 amino acids. The CDR3 sequence is CSVTSLGDTQYF. DNA of the CDR3: TGCAGCGTAACTAGCTTGGGAGATACGCAGTATTTT.

The chain is built from TRBV7-2 and TRBJ1-2, with 8 nucleotides matching TRBD1. The germline gives CDR1 SGHTA, CDR2 FQGNSA. The CDR3 has 15 residues. J was trimmed by 4 bases and V by 5 bases; bases with no gene match: 9. The CDR3 reads CASSPPTGAGYGYTF. The CDR3 DNA reads as TGTGCCAGCAGCCCACCGACAGGGGCCGGCTATGGCTACACCTTC.

The chain couples TRBV20-1 to TRBJ2-7; 7 bases fit TRBD1. This CDR3 comprises 13 residues. V gave up 5 bases and J gave up 4 bases; unmatched junction bases: 8. Germline V gene data show CDR1 as DFQATT and CDR2 as SNEGSKA (reference sequence). CDR3 residues: CSAVRGQPYEQYF. The CDR3 DNA is TGCAGTGCTGTACGGGGACAGCCATACGAGCAGTACTTC.

The DNA for the CDR3 is TGTGCCAGCAGCCCGACGGGCAGCTCGGGAGCTTTCTTT. Encoded protein: CASSPTGSSGAFF. J is TRBJ1-1 and V is TRBV6-5; D unclear. Between the trimmed V and J ends, which lost 6 bases and 10 bases, there was a span of 18 bases. Germline V gene data show CDR1 as MNHEY and CDR2 as SVGAGI. This CDR3 comprises 13 residues.

The J gene is TRBJ1-5, the V gene TRBV20-1, with 7 bases lining up with TRBD1. Germline lookup yields CDR1 DFQATT and CDR2 SNEGSKA (reference sequence). V trimming: 6 bases; J trimming: 0 bases; junction bases outside the gene matches: 8. The CDR3 length is 15 residues. The CDR3 sequence: CSAIMNRGSNQPQHF. DNA for the CDR3: TGCAGTGCCATAATGAACAGGGGTAGCAATCAGCCCCAGCATTTT.

V and J are TRBV12-3 or TRBV12-4 and TRBJ2-1; D not certain. This CDR3 contains 14 residues. The V end was cut by 1 base, the J end by 4 bases, with 8 bases between. The CDR3 nucleotides are TGTGCCAGCAGTTTAGAACACCAGTACAATGAGCAGTTCTTC. Protein product: CASSLEHQYNEQFF.

V usage is TRBV5-1 and J usage is TRBJ2-7; D gene unclear. Trimming left V 0 bases short and J 0 bases short, with 7 bases between. Germline V gene lookup returns CDR1 SGHRS and CDR2 YFSETQ. The CDR3 totals 14 residues. CDR3 protein: CASSLVPGSYEQYF. The CDR3 bases are TGCGCCAGCAGCTTGGTTCCAGGCTCCTACGAGCAGTACTTC. The complete variable domain, with remaining parts taken from reference TRBV5-1 and TRBJ2-7, reads KAGVTQTPRYLIKTRGQQVTLSCSPISGHRSVSWYQQTPGQGLQFLFEYFSETQRNKGNFPGRFSGRQFSNSRSEMNVSTLELGDSALYLCASSLVPGSYEQYFGPGTRLTVT.

This clonotype has a single count. The V call is TRBV19, the J call TRBJ1-2; 10 positions agree with TRBD1. The V gene end was trimmed by 7 bases and the J gene end by 8 bases; junction bases not matched to a gene: 10. CDR1 is LNHDA, CDR2 SQIVND, per germline (reference sequence). The CDR3 contains 14 residues. The DNA of the CDR3 is TGTGCCAGTACCCTAGACAGGGGGCGGAACGGCTACACCTTC. Translation gives CASTLDRGRNGYTF.

The DNA of the CDR3 is TGCGCCAGCAGCGTTGACAGGGGCCCCGGGGAGCTGTTTTTT. Encoded protein: CASSVDRGPGELFF. This sequence joins TRBV5-1 and TRBJ2-2; 8 bases are shared with TRBD1. This CDR3 is built from 14 residues. Looked up from germline, CDR1 is SGHRS and CDR2 is YFSETQ. V was clipped by 4 bases and J by 6 bases; unmatched bases: 5.

The chain carries TRBV28 and TRBJ2-3, with 7 nucleotides matching TRBD2. The CDR3 is 15 residues long. V dropped 3 bases and J dropped 0; count of bases not matched to a gene: 3. Germline V gives CDR1 MDHEN, CDR2 SYDVKM. CDR3 coding DNA: TGTGCCAGCAGTTTCAGCGGGACTAGCACAGATACGCAGTATTTT. Amino acids: CASSFSGTSTDTQYF.

The V call is TRBV19, the J call TRBJ1-2; 10 nucleotides agree with TRBD1. CDR1 LNHDA and CDR2 SQIVND come from the germline V gene (reference sequence). The CDR3 is 13 amino acids. V lost 8 bases and J lost 5; bases outside the gene matches: 5. This CDR3 is CASQKDRGYGYTF. CDR3 nucleotides: TGTGCCAGTCAGAAGGACAGGGGGTATGGCTACACCTTC.

The chain employs TRBV12-3 or TRBV12-4 and TRBJ2-7, with 9 bases lining up with TRBD1. The trim removed 5 bases at V and 9 bases at J, leaving 11 bases unmatched. The length of the CDR3 is 14 residues. The CDR3 DNA sequence: TGTGCCAGCAGTCTGCGGGGACAGGGACTTGGGCAGTACTTC. Encoded protein: CASSLRGQGLGQYF.